This is a list of T cell receptor beta chains from one sample in a study of identical twins. One entry per CDR3 protein, called by TCRdb with MiXCR from the 5' RACE reads. The data contain 1.5 million to 2 million distinct CDR3 sequences, 25% to 35% of them singletons. Sequencing input: cord blood. The receptors come from a newborn girl in good health. CDR3s include the opening cysteine and the closing phenylalanine or tryptophan. A D gene is named only where the DNA matches it firmly. The size of a clone is reported for some rows only, either as once, few or many, or as a class for expanded clones.

>NA|TRBD1|TRBV24-1|TRBJ2-7
TGTGCCATCTCACAGGGGGGCGTCGAGCAGTACTTC
CAISQGGVEQYF
>few|TRBD2|TRBV10-1|TRBJ2-1
TGCGCCAGCAGTGAGGGTAGCGGGGGGGTCAATGAGCAGTTCTTC
CASSEGSGGVNEQFF
>few|TRBD2|TRBV10-2|TRBJ2-4
TGCGCCAGCAGTGAGACCGGGACTAGCGGGGTACTAGCCAAAAACATTCAGTACTTC
CASSETGTSGVLAKNIQYF
>many|NA|TRBV4-1|TRBJ1-5
TGTGCCAGCAGCCAAGTGGTTAGCAATCAGCCCCAGCATTTT
CASSQVVSNQPQHF
>many|NA|TRBV25-1|TRBJ1-2
TGTGCCAGCACTTTCTCCGATGTGGATGGCTACACCTTC
CASTFSDVDGYTF
>NA|TRBD1|TRBV20-1|TRBJ1-5
TGCAGTGCTTCCACTGGACAGGGCAATCAGCCCCAGCATTTT
CSASTGQGNQPQHF
>NA|TRBD1|TRBV24-1|TRBJ2-7
TGTGCCACCAGTGACTCCGACAGGGGGCGCCACAATGAGCAGTACTTC
CATSDSDRGRHNEQYF
>few|TRBD2|TRBV4-2|TRBJ2-1
TGTGCCAGCAGCCAAGAAGATTGGGGGACTAGCCGAGGGGAGGGATTATACAATGAGCAGTTCTTC
CASSQEDWGTSRGEGLYNEQFF
>few|NA|TRBV6-1|TRBJ2-3
TGTGCCAGCAGTCGACCGTGCCAAAGCGGAACAAGCACAGATACGCAGTATTTT
CASSRPCQSGTSTDTQYF
>NA|NA|TRBV6-5|TRBJ2-1
TGTGCCAGCAGTCCTCTGGACTACTCCTACAATGAGCAGTTCTTC
CASSPLDYSYNEQFF
>NA|TRBD1|TRBV18|TRBJ1-1
TGTGCCAGCTCACCAGACAGGGCGGCCACTGAAGCTTTCTTT
CASSPDRAATEAFF
>few|TRBD2|TRBV6-4|TRBJ2-7
TGTGCCAGCACTCTAGCGGGGCCCTCCTACGAGCAGTACTTC
CASTLAGPSYEQYF
>few|NA|TRBV12-3/TRBV12-4|TRBJ2-3
TGTGCCAGCGGATTCCCCGGTACGGACACAGATACGCAGTATTTT
CASGFPGTDTDTQYF
>NA|TRBD2|TRBV6-1|TRBJ2-1
TGTGCCAGCAGTGAAGTCCAGCGGGAGTGGTACAATGAGCAGTTCTTC
CASSEVQREWYNEQFF
>NA|NA|TRBV5-1|TRBJ2-1
TGCGCCAGCAGCTTGAACTATGAGCAGTTCTTC
CASSLNYEQFF
>many|NA|TRBV27|TRBJ2-7
TGTGCCAGCAGTCCCTCGCAGTTAACAGGGATAACCTACGAGCAGTACTTC
CASSPSQLTGITYEQYF
>few|NA|TRBV7-2|TRBJ1-1
TGTGCCAGCAGCGTACAAACAGTGAACACTGAAGCTTTCTTT
CASSVQTVNTEAFF
>NA|TRBD1|TRBV19|TRBJ1-1
TGTGCCAGTAGAGGGACAGGGGACACTGAAGCTTTCTTT
CASRGTGDTEAFF
>NA|TRBD1|TRBV7-2|TRBJ2-7
TGTGCCAGCAGCTTAGTAGGGAGACAGGGCGGCTACGAGCAGTACTTC
CASSLVGRQGGYEQYF
>NA|NA|TRBV7-9|TRBJ2-3
TGTGCCAGTTGGGGGGGGCGGACAGATACGCAGTATTTT
CASWGGRTDTQYF
>NA|NA|TRBV27|TRBJ2-6
TGTGCCAGCAGTTTCAGGCGCGGTCTTTCTGGGGCCAACGTCCTGACTTTC
CASSFRRGLSGANVLTF
>NA|NA|TRBV10-2|TRBJ2-2
TGCGCCAGCAGTGAGTCGAGAATAGCCGGGGAGCTGTTTTTT
CASSESRIAGELFF
>NA|NA|TRBV2|TRBJ2-4
TGTGCCAGCACCGGCCTTTCGGAGGCCAAAAACATTCAGTACTTC
CASTGLSEAKNIQYF
>NA|NA|TRBV20-1|TRBJ1-5
TGCAGTACTAGATCCCGAGACGGGGGAAGGTTGACTCAGCCCCAGCATTTT
CSTRSRDGGRLTQPQHF
>NA|NA|TRBV10-3|TRBJ2-1
TGTGCCATCAGGGAGACTAGTCAGAATGAGCAGTTCTTC
CAIRETSQNEQFF
>NA|NA|TRBV28|TRBJ2-1
TGTGCCAGCAGTTGGAAGCTACTTTCACACAATGAGCAGTTCTTC
CASSWKLLSHNEQFF
>NA|NA|TRBV18|TRBJ2-7
TGTGCCAGCTCACCAAATATGGGGAGTGGAGTCTACGAGCAGTACTTC
CASSPNMGSGVYEQYF
>NA|NA|TRBV9|TRBJ2-1
TGTGCCAGCAGCGTAGTCGGGTTTAGCTCCTACAATGAGCAGTTCTTC
CASSVVGFSSYNEQFF
>NA|TRBD2|TRBV5-6|TRBJ2-3
TGTGCCAGCAGCTTGAAGCGGGACTGGAGTCCAGATACGCAGTATTTT
CASSLKRDWSPDTQYF
>NA|NA|TRBV18|TRBJ2-3
TGTGCCAGCTCACCACTGCTGGGAGAATCTTACACAGATACGCAGTATTTT
CASSPLLGESYTDTQYF
>NA|NA|TRBV15|TRBJ1-5
TGTGCCACCAGCAGAGCGGGGCGGGATTTAGGCAATCAGCCCCAGCATTTT
CATSRAGRDLGNQPQHF
>NA|NA|TRBV3-1|TRBJ2-1
TGTGCCAGCAGCCAAGGCCTGGGGGAGCAGTTCTTC
CASSQGLGEQFF
>NA|TRBD1|TRBV29-1|TRBJ1-1
TGCAGCGTTGAGGACAGGGGGCGAAAATTTCGGGGGAACACTGAAGCTTTCTTT
CSVEDRGRKFRGNTEAFF
>few|NA|TRBV7-2|TRBJ1-1
TGTGCCAGCAGCTTAGAACGACCCTCGAACACTGAAGCTTTCTTT
CASSLERPSNTEAFF
>NA|TRBD1|TRBV4-1|TRBJ1-4
TGCGCCAGCAGCCAAGACCCGGGACAGGGACGGAAACTGTTTTTT
CASSQDPGQGRKLFF
>NA|NA|TRBV9|TRBJ2-2
TGTGCCAGCAGCGTTAGGCAGGGTGGGACCGGGGAGCTGTTTTTT
CASSVRQGGTGELFF
>many|NA|TRBV5-1|TRBJ2-1
TGCGCCAGCAGCTTGGCTAGTATTAATGAGCAGTTCTTC
CASSLASINEQFF
>NA|NA|TRBV29-1|TRBJ2-2
TGCAGCCCTCGCAGTCACAGGCCTTACACCGGGGAGCTGTTTTTT
CSPRSHRPYTGELFF
>many|NA|TRBV12-3/TRBV12-4|TRBJ2-5
TGTGCCAGCAGTTCTCTAGCGTTGGCGGAGACCCAGTACTTC
CASSSLALAETQYF
>few|TRBD1|TRBV20-1|TRBJ1-4
TGCAGTGCTAGTCGCGGGACAGGGAGGTTTCTAGTTGAAAAACTGTTTTTT
CSASRGTGRFLVEKLFF
>NA|NA|TRBV20-1|TRBJ1-2
TGCAGTGCTAGAGATGGCGTCAGGGGTTACGTCAGTTCACATGGCTACACCTTC
CSARDGVRGYVSSHGYTF
>NA|NA|TRBV24-1|TRBJ1-2
TGTGCCACCAGTGACCCGAACAGGGTCGGCTATGGCTACACCTTC
CATSDPNRVGYGYTF
>few|TRBD1|TRBV15|TRBJ1-2
TGTGCCACCAGCAGAATCCAAAGACCGACAGGGGACTATGGCTACACCTTC
CATSRIQRPTGDYGYTF
>NA|NA|TRBV6-6|TRBJ2-2
TGTGCCAGCAGTTACTCAAAAGGCTCGGCCGGGGAGCTGTTTTTT
CASSYSKGSAGELFF
>NA|TRBD2|TRBV30|TRBJ2-7
TGTGCCTGGAAAGGACTAGCGGGAGGGAGTGAGCAGTACTTC
CAWKGLAGGSEQYF
>NA|NA|TRBV20-1|TRBJ1-4
TGCAGTGCTAGTTCAGGGAGGAGTGAAAAACTGTTTTTT
CSASSGRSEKLFF
>many|NA|TRBV10-3|TRBJ2-7
TGTGCCATCAGTGACAGGAGCTCCTACGAGCAGTACTTC
CAISDRSSYEQYF
>NA|NA|TRBV5-1|TRBJ1-1
TGCGCCAGCAGCTTGCAAACAGTGATGAACACTGAAGCTTTCTTT
CASSLQTVMNTEAFF
>few|NA|TRBV3-1|TRBJ1-1
TGTGCCAGCAGCCAAGGTGGGTCTGCGAACACTGAAGCTTTCTTT
CASSQGGSANTEAFF
>once|NA|TRBV20-1|TRBJ2-5
TGCAGTGCTAGAAAGGGGGGGCTAGACGAGCGGTACTTC
CSARKGGLDERYF
>NA|TRBD1|TRBV6-6|TRBJ1-1
TGTGCCAGCAGTTACCGGGGACAGGGGGCTAGGAACACTGAAGCTTTCTTT
CASSYRGQGARNTEAFF
>NA|TRBD2|TRBV14|TRBJ2-3
TGTGCCAGCAGCCAAGTCCGACTAGCGGGGGCCCCAAAAAGCACAGATACGCAGTATTTT
CASSQVRLAGAPKSTDTQYF
>many|NA|TRBV6-6|TRBJ1-2
TGTGCCAGCAGTTACTCGAGGGGCCGAGCTAACTATGGCTACACCTTC
CASSYSRGRANYGYTF
>many|NA|TRBV5-1|TRBJ1-1
TGCGCCAGCAGCTTGTGGGGGGCTGAAGCTTTCTTT
CASSLWGAEAFF
>NA|NA|TRBV29-1|TRBJ1-1
TGCAGCGTTGAAGCGGGGGGTGGCACTGAAGCTTTCTTT
CSVEAGGGTEAFF
>NA|TRBD1|TRBV2|TRBJ1-1
TGTGCCAGCAACCCGCCCGACAGGGGTAGAACTGAAGCTTTCTTT
CASNPPDRGRTEAFF
>few|TRBD1|TRBV3-1|TRBJ2-4
TGTGCCAGCAGCCATAGTCCGGGACAGCTAGCCAAAAACATTCAGTACTTC
CASSHSPGQLAKNIQYF
>NA|TRBD2|TRBV10-2|TRBJ2-5
TGCGCCAGCAGTCCCACCACTAGCGCGGTTGAGCAGTACTTC
CASSPTTSAVEQYF
>many|TRBD2|TRBV29-1|TRBJ2-3
TGCAGCGTTGGAGGACTAGCGACAGATACGCAGTATTTT
CSVGGLATDTQYF